What follows are 4 T cell receptor beta chains derived from one specimen sequenced in a study of T cell changes during pregnancy in multiple sclerosis. The assay was immunoSEQ multiplex PCR, and TCRdb's table has in-frame clones only and misses some. The data hold about 76,000 clones, with roughly 94% observed a single time. The source was peripheral blood, collected in the third trimester of pregnancy. The origin of the receptors is a female donor with multiple sclerosis, enrolled in a pregnancy study.

In this sample, this clone turned up once. The CDR3 coding sequence is TGTGCCAGCGCTGTGAAGCGGAACACTGAAGCTTTCTTT. It encodes CASAVKRNTEAFF. This chain links TRBV11-2 with TRBJ1-1, with D unresolved. The CDR3 loop spans 13 amino acids. V was pared by 8 bases and J by 1 base, with 11 bases between. CDR1 and CDR2 (germline): SGHAT, FQNNGV.

This chain uses TRBV28 with TRBJ1-1; 9 nucleotides line up with TRBD1. Germline V gene data show CDR1 as MDHEN and CDR2 as SYDVKM. The V gene end was trimmed by 5 bases and the J gene end by 3 bases; junction bases not matched to a gene: 10. This CDR3 comprises 16 residues. Here the CDR3 DNA reads TGTGCCAGCAGTAAAGGGGGGACAGGGACGTACACTGAAGCTTTCTTT. It yields the protein CASSKGGTGTYTEAFF.

The rearrangement links TRBV13 to TRBJ2-5; TRBD2 aligns across 10 bases. CDR1 is PRHDT, CDR2 FYEKMQ, per germline (reference sequence). V dropped 2 bases and J dropped 5; count of bases not matched to a gene: 14. This CDR3 is 18 amino acids long. Here the CDR3 reads CASSLSISSGGRAETQYF. CDR3 sequence (DNA): TGTGCCAGCAGCTTATCTATTTCTAGCGGGGGACGGGCGGAGACCCAGTACTTC.

The J gene is TRBJ2-7, the V gene TRBV9; D perhaps matches TRBD2 (7 bases). The CDR3 is 15 residues long. Germline-derived CDR1 and CDR2 are SGDLS and YYNGEE. Trimming left V 1 base short and J 1 base short, with 12 bases between. CDR3 region: CASSVLGGRSYEQYF. The CDR3 coding sequence is TGTGCCAGCAGCGTACTGGGGGGGCGGTCCTACGAGCAGTACTTC.